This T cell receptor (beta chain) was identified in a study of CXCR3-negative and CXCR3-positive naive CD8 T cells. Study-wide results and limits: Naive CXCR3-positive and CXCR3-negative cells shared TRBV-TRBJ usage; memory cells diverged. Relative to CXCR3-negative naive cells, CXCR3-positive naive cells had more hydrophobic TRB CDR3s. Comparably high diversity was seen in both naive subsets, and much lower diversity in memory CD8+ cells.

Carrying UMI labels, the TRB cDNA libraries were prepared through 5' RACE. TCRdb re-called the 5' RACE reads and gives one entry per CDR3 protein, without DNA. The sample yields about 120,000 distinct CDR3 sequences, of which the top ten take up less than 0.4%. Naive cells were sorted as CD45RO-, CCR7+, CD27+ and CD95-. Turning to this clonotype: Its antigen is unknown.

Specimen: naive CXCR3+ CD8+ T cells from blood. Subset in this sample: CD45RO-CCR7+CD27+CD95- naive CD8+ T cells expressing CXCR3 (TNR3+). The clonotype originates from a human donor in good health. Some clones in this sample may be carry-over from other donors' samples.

CDR3 region: CASSQATGSSETQYF. This rearrangement joins TRBV4-3 to TRBJ2-5; TCRdb's assignment of TRBD1 cannot be checked, as there is no DNA. The CDR3 has 15 amino acids. Germline CDR1 reads LGHNA; CDR2 reads YSLEER.